This T cell receptor (beta chain) was documented in a study of T cells in women clearing cervical HPV infection. Looking at the study overall: Case blood was drawn a median about 160 days after lesion detection.

Dot-blot hybridization genotyped cervical HPV amplified with MY09/MY11 PCR. Repertoires were generated with immunoSEQ multiplex PCR, while TCRdb's copy carries only in-frame clones and drops some. The sample has some 39,000 clones. A remark on this clone: As yet, its antigen is unknown. The CDR3 end lies 3 residues beyond the end of the read and is filled in from the germline J gene.

Study-wide points: CIN3+ cases had significantly higher TCR repertoire richness than controls, but evenness did not differ.

The CDR3 loop spans 16 amino acids. J was trimmed by 0 bases and V by 8 bases; bases with no gene match: 8. Germline V CDR1 and CDR2: SQVTM, ANQGSEA. The sequence came from a woman between 18 and 69 years old with a cervical HPV16 infection that either progressed to CIN3+ or cleared (not recorded which). The chain joins TRBV29-1 to TRBJ2-6; 9 bases are shared with TRBD1. Sequencing was performed on blood buffy coat. The DNA read from the CDR3 is TGCAGCCTCGGGGACAGGGATCACTCTGGGGCCAACGTC. Translating gives CSLGDRDHSGANV. The complete CDR3 sequence is CSLGDRDHSGANVLTF. Variable domain in full (rest from reference TRBV29-1 and TRBJ2-6): SAVISQKPSRDICQRGTSLTIQCQVDSQVTMMFWYRQQPGQSLTLIATANQGSEATYESGFVIDKFPISRPNLTFSTLTVSNMSPEDSSIYLCSLGDRDHSGANVLTFGAGSRLTVL.